The subject of this entry is one TCR beta chain. This entry comes from a study of patients and donors after allogeneic stem cell transplantation. TCRdb re-called the RT-PCR reads through MiXCR, storing one row per CDR3 protein. The data show around 170,000 distinct CDR3 sequences, 24% seen once. This CDR3 contains 15 residues. Germline loops: CDR1 SGHRS, CDR2 YFSETQ. V shed 4 bases, J shed 5 bases, and the junction held 10 bases outside the gene matches. The V gene is TRBV5-1, the J gene TRBJ2-7; 9 bases fit TRBD1. The TCR comes from a human donor who was either an allogeneic HSCT recipient or a stem cell or donor lymphocyte infusion donor (not recorded which). It is not recorded whose cells these are; they may come from a transplant donor. The sequencing sample was made of blood, either unsorted or a sorted T cell fraction (not recorded which). The CDR3 sequence: CASSPSGTGIDEQYF. The DNA of the CDR3 is TGCGCCAGCAGCCCCTCCGGGACAGGGATCGACGAGCAGTACTTC.